This T cell receptor (beta chain) was recovered during a study of cytotoxic CD8 clonotypes in ibrutinib-treated CLL. Study results and caveats: Measured clonality at baseline was greater than in age-matched healthy donors and tracked with circulating CD8+ T-cell counts.

The CDR3 is 17 amino acids. Trimming at V came to 4 bases and at J to 5 bases, leaving 12 bases not matched to a gene. Germline lookup yields CDR1 MNHNS and CDR2 SASEGT. Roughly 2 micrograms of genomic DNA, which was extracted from cryopreserved PBMCs, served as the material used for the TCR beta libraries. On this clone itself: What it binds is unknown.

Data came from immunoSEQ multiplex PCR; TCRdb stores just in-frame clones and leaves some out. The sample includes hundreds of thousands of clones, around four fifths of them seen just once. This sequence joins TRBV6-1 and TRBJ2-5, with 11 bases matching TRBD1. The receptor's source is a human donor with chronic lymphocytic leukemia. Material: PBMCs, obtained before ibrutinib treatment. This CDR3 reads CASSVITRTGGAETQYF. The CDR3 nucleotides are TGTGCCAGCAGTGTCATTACCCGGACAGGGGGCGCGGAGACCCAGTACTTC.